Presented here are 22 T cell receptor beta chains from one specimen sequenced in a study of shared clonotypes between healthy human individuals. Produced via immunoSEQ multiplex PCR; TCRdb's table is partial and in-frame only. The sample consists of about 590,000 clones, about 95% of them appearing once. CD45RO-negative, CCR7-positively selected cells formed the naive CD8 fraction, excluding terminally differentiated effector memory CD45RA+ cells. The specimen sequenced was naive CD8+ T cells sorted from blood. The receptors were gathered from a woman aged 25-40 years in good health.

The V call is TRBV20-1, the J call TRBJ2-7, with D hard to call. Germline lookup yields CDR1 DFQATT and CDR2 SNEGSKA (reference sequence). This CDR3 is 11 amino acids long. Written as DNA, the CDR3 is TGCAGGAGACCTGGATCCTACGAGCAGTACTTC. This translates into CRRPGSYEQYF.

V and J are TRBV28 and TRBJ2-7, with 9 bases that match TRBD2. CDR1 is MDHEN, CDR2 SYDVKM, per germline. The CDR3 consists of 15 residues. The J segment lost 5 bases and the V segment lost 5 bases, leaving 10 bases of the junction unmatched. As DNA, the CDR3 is TGTGCCAGCAGTCCACTGCGGGGGGGAGAGAACGAGCAGTACTTC. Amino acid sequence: CASSPLRGGENEQYF.

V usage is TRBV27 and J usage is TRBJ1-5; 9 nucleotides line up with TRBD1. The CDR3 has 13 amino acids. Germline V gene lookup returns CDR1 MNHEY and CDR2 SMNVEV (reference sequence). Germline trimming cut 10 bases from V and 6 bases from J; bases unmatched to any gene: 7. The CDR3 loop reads CATTGGAGQPQHF. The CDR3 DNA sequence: TGTGCCACCACAGGGGGCGCCGGTCAGCCCCAGCATTTT.

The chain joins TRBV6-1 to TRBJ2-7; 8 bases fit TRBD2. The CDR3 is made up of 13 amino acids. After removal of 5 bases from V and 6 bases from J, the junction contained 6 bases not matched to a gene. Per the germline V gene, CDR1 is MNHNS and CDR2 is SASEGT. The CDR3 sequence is CASSRGGRAEQYF. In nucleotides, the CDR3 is TGTGCCAGCAGTCGGGGGGGCCGGGCCGAGCAGTACTTC.

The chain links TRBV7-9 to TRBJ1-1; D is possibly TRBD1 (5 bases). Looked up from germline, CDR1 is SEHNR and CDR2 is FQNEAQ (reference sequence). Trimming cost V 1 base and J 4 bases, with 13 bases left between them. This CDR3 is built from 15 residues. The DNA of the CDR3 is TGTGCCAGCAGCTTAGGACCCTGGGGGGGCACTGAAGCTTTCTTT. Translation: CASSLGPWGGTEAFF. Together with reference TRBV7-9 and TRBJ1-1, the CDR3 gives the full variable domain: DTGVSQNPRHKITKRGQNVTFRCDPISEHNRLYWYRQTLGQGPEFLTYFQNEAQLEKSRLLSDRFSAERPKGSFSTLEIQRTEQGDSAMYLCASSLGPWGGTEAFFGQGTRLTVV.

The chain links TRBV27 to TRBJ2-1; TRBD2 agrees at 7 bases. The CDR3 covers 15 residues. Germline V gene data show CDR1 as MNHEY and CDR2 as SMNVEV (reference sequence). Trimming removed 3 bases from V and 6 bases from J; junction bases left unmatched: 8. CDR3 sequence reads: CASSFLGGSGNEQFF. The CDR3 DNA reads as TGTGCCAGCAGTTTTCTTGGCGGGAGTGGCAATGAGCAGTTCTTC.

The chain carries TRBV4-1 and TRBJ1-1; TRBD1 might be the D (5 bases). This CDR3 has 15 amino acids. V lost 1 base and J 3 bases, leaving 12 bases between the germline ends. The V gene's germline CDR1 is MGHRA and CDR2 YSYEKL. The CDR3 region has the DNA TGCGCCAGCAGCCAAGGGGGGGGACTGGACACTGAAGCTTTCTTT. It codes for CASSQGGGLDTEAFF.

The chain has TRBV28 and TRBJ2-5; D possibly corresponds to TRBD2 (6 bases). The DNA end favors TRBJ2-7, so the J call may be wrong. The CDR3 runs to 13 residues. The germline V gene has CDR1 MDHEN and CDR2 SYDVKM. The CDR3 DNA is TGTGCCAGCGAGTCGACTAGGTCCTACGAGCAGTACTTC. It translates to CASESTRSYEQYF.

In DNA, the CDR3 is TGTGCCATCAGTGAGTCCTACAGTGACAATGAGCAGTTCTTC. This codes for CAISESYSDNEQFF. V gene TRBV10-3 combines with J gene TRBJ2-1; no clear D. The CDR3 spans 14 residues. The V gene's germline CDR1 is ENHRY and CDR2 SYGVKD. V was cut by 0 bases and J by 5 bases, with 8 bases left in between.

The CDR3 spells CASSFSGHTYNEQFF. Written as DNA, the CDR3 is TGTGCCAGCAGCTTTTCGGGACATACGTACAATGAGCAGTTCTTC. The V call is TRBV7-9, the J call TRBJ2-1; D is perhaps TRBD1 (6 bases). Germline V gives CDR1 SEHNR, CDR2 FQNEAQ (reference sequence). CDR3 length equals 15 residues. The germline V and J ends were trimmed by 3 bases and 4 bases, with 13 bases remaining between them.

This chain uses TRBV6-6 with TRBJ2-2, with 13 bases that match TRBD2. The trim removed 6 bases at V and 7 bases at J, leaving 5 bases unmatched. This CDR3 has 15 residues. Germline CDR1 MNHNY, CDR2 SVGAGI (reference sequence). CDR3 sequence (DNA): TGTGCCAGCAGCGGACTAGCGGGAGCGAGCGGGGAGCTGTTTTTT. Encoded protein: CASSGLAGASGELFF.

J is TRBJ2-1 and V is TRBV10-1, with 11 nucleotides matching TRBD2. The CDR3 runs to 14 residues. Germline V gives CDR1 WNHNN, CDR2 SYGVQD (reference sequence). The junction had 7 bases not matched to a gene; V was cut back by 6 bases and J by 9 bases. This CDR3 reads CASSQLAGEGEQFF. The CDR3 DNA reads TGCGCCAGCAGCCAACTAGCGGGAGAGGGTGAGCAGTTCTTC.

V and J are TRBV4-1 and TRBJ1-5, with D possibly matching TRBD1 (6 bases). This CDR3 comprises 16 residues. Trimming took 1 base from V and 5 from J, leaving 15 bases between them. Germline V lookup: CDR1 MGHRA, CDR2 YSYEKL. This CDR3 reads CASSQVSPRGHQPQHF. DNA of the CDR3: TGCGCCAGCAGCCAAGTATCCCCCAGGGGCCATCAGCCCCAGCATTTT.

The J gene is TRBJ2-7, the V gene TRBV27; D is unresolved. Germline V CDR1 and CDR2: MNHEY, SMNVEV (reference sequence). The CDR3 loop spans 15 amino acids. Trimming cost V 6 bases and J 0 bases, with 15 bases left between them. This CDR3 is CASRHGLGLSYEQYF. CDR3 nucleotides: TGTGCCAGCAGGCACGGGCTAGGGCTCTCCTACGAGCAGTACTTC.

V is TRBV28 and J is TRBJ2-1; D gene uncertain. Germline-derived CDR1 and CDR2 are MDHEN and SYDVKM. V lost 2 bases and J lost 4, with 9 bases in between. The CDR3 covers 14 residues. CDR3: CASSLAIEYNEQFF. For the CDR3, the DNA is TGTGCCAGCAGTTTAGCGATCGAATACAATGAGCAGTTCTTC.

Written as DNA, the CDR3 is TGTGCCAGCAGCCAACCGGGGATCGAGACCCAGTACTTC. Protein product: CASSQPGIETQYF. The chain combines TRBV14 with TRBJ2-5; D might be TRBD2 (5 bases). Germline CDR1 is SGHDN and CDR2 is FVKESK. V lost 2 bases, J lost 5 bases, and 9 bases lay in between. The CDR3 spans 13 residues.

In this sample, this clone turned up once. The CDR3 bases are TGTGCCAGCCAGGGTAGCGGGACCTACGAGCAGTACTTC. Protein product: CASQGSGTYEQYF. The rearrangement links TRBV7-9 to TRBJ2-7; 8 bases align to TRBD2. The CDR3 extends over 13 amino acids. CDR1 SEHNR and CDR2 FQNEAQ come from the germline V gene (reference sequence). Trimming took 8 bases from V and 2 from J; bases not matched to a gene: 5.

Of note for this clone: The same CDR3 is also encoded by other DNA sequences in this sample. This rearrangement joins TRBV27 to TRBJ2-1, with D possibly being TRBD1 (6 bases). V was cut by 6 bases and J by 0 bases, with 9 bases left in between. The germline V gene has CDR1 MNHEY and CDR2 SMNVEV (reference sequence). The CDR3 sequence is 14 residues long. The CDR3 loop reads CASRTGVSYNEQFF. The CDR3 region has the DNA TGTGCCAGCAGGACAGGAGTCTCCTACAATGAGCAGTTCTTC.

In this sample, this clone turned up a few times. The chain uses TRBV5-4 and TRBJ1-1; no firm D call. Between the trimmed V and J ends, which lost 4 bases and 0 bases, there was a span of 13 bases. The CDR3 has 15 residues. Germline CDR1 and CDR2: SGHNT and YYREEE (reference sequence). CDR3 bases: TGTGCCAGCAGCGTGGACGGTTTCATGAACACTGAAGCTTTCTTT. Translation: CASSVDGFMNTEAFF.

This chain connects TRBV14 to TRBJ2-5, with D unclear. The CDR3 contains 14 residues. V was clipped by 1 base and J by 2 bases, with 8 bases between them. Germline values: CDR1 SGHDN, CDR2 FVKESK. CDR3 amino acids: CASSQGLLQETQYF. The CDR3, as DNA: TGTGCCAGCAGCCAAGGACTTCTTCAAGAGACCCAGTACTTC.

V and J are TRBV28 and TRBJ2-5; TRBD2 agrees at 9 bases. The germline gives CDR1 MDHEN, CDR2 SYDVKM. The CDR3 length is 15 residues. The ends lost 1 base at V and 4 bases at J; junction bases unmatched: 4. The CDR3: CASSLSGGLAETQYF. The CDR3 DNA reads TGTGCCAGCAGTTTATCCGGGGGACTAGCAGAGACCCAGTACTTC.

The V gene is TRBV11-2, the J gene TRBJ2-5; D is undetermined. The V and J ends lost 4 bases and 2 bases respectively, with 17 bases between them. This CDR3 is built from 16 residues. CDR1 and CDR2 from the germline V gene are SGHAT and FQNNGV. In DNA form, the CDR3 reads TGTGCCAGCAGCTCCAGTAGGTGGGCAGGACAAGAGACCCAGTACTTC. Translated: CASSSSRWAGQETQYF.